A selection of T cell receptor beta chains follows, all from one sample in a study of blood T cells in healthy people across ages. Each CDR3 protein is one row after TCRdb ran MiXCR on the 5' RACE reads. The repertoire includes around 280,000 distinct CDR3 sequences, around 27% of them detected once, and approximately 30% sits in the top ten. Material: blood. These TCRs come from a woman in her 70s in good health. Both conserved end residues are part of each CDR3. A D gene is named only where the DNA matches it firmly. Not all rows give a size; the values are once, few, many and, for expanded clones, a class.

cdr3_aa | cdr3_nt | d_call | j_call | clone_size | v_call
CSATPGQGFTDTQYF | TGCAGCGCGACACCGGGACAGGGTTTTACAGATACGCAGTATTTT | TRBD1 | TRBJ2-3 | - | TRBV29-1
CASRIAGLYEQYF | TGTGCCAGCAGGATAGCGGGACTATACGAGCAGTACTTC | TRBD2 | TRBJ2-7 | - | TRBV2
CSAVHFYNEQFF | TGCAGCGCTGTACACTTCTACAATGAGCAGTTCTTC | - | TRBJ2-1 | - | TRBV29-1
CASSGAGQKHTDTQYF | TGTGCCAGTAGCGGGGCGGGGCAAAAACACACAGATACGCAGTATTTT | TRBD2 | TRBJ2-3 | - | TRBV5-6
CASNLGGQGGLYEQFF | TGTGCCAGCAATTTGGGGGGGCAGGGGGGTTTGTATGAGCAGTTCTTC | - | TRBJ2-1 | - | TRBV6-1
CASSFGTGGNYGYTF | TGTGCCAGCAGCTTCGGGACAGGGGGAAACTATGGCTACACCTTC | TRBD1 | TRBJ1-2 | - | TRBV7-9
CASSPKGNNEQSF | TGTGCCAGCAGTCCCAAGGGGAACAATGAGCAGTCCTTC | - | TRBJ2-1 | - | TRBV7-9
CASSYSKNSLGEQYF | TGTGCCAGCAGTTACTCGAAGAACTCCCTGGGGGAGCAGTACTTC | - | TRBJ2-7 | few | TRBV6-2/TRBV6-3
CASGQRRNTGELFF | TGTGCCAGCGGACAACGGAGGAACACCGGGGAGCTGTTTTTT | - | TRBJ2-2 | few | TRBV7-2
CASSWGGTQEGYGYTF | TGTGCCAGCAGTTGGGGGGGGACCCAGGAGGGCTATGGCTACACCTTC | - | TRBJ1-2 | few | TRBV28
CASSSSGGAGGTEAFF | TGTGCCAGCAGTTCCTCCGGTGGGGCTGGGGGCACTGAAGCTTTCTTT | - | TRBJ1-1 | - | TRBV28
CSVRGGGTGELFF | TGCAGCGTTCGCGGGGGTGGCACCGGGGAGCTGTTTTTT | TRBD2 | TRBJ2-2 | - | TRBV29-1
CASSLGVGGGPQHF | TGTGCCAGCAGTTTAGGGGTAGGGGGAGGGCCCCAGCATTTT | - | TRBJ1-5 | - | TRBV12-3/TRBV12-4
CASWSDTEAFF | TGTGCCAGCTGGTCGGACACTGAAGCTTTCTTT | - | TRBJ1-1 | few | TRBV28
CASTDDRRGTGELFF | TGTGCCAGCACCGACGACAGAAGAGGGACCGGGGAGCTGTTTTTT | - | TRBJ2-2 | - | TRBV6-5
CASSLDERGQPQHF | TGTGCCAGCAGCTTAGACGAGCGGGGCCAGCCCCAGCATTTT | - | TRBJ1-5 | - | TRBV7-9
CAISAGGGHYNEQFF | TGTGCCATCAGTGCTGGCGGCGGGCATTACAATGAGCAGTTCTTC | - | TRBJ2-1 | few | TRBV10-3
CASSGGQGVFSYNSPLHF | TGTGCCAGCAGCGGAGGACAGGGGGTTTTCTCCTATAATTCACCCCTCCACTTT | TRBD1 | TRBJ1-6 | - | TRBV5-6
CASSTGGGGNEKLFF | TGTGCCAGCAGTACCGGCGGGGGAGGTAACGAAAAACTGTTTTTT | - | TRBJ1-4 | - | TRBV7-9
CASSPRGGREFWNEQFF | TGCGCCAGCAGCCCCAGGGGTGGGCGGGAGTTCTGGAATGAGCAGTTCTTC | - | TRBJ2-1 | - | TRBV4-1
CATSRDSSSRGNTGELFF | TGTGCCACCAGCAGAGATAGTAGTTCGCGCGGGAACACCGGGGAGCTGTTTTTT | - | TRBJ2-2 | few | TRBV15
CASSSQPGLGSQHF | TGTGCCAGCAGCTCCCAACCGGGTCTCGGTTCCCAGCATTTT | - | TRBJ1-5 | few | TRBV7-2
CASSLGMGTYEQYF | TGTGCCAGCAGCTTAGGGATGGGAACCTACGAGCAGTACTTC | - | TRBJ2-7 | few | TRBV7-9
CASSFRTSGRVLNEQFF | TGCGCCAGCAGCTTCCGGACTAGCGGGAGGGTCTTGAATGAGCAGTTCTTC | TRBD2 | TRBJ2-1 | many | TRBV4-1
CASSETSGRNEQFF | TGTGCCAGCTCTGAAACTAGCGGGCGGAATGAGCAGTTCTTC | TRBD2 | TRBJ2-1 | - | TRBV18
CASSPTGDGNAIYF | TGTGCCAGCAGCCCGACAGGGGATGGAAACGCCATATATTTT | TRBD1 | TRBJ1-3 | - | TRBV12-3/TRBV12-4
CASTRNNEQFF | TGTGCCAGTACTAGAAACAATGAGCAGTTCTTC | - | TRBJ2-1 | few | TRBV2
CASSAQRPTVNGCTF | TGTGCCAGCAGCGCCCAACGCCCAACAGTCAATGGCTGCACCTTC | - | TRBJ1-2 | few | TRBV9
CASSGPGFSYNEQFF | TGTGCCAGCAGTGGACCCGGGTTCTCCTACAATGAGCAGTTCTTC | - | TRBJ2-1 | - | TRBV12-3/TRBV12-4
CASSYAAQVREKLFF | TGTGCCAGCAGCTATGCCGCTCAAGTGCGGGAAAAACTGTTTTTT | - | TRBJ1-4 | few | TRBV7-2
CSAPARASKMTQYF | TGCAGTGCTCCCGCCAGGGCGTCCAAGATGACCCAGTACTTC | - | TRBJ2-5 | - | TRBV20-1
CASSFGGLNQPQHF | TGTGCCAGCAGCTTCGGGGGACTCAATCAGCCCCAGCATTTT | - | TRBJ1-5 | - | TRBV7-2
CASSQMRSYNEQFF | TGTGCCAGCTCACAGATGCGGTCCTACAATGAGCAGTTCTTC | - | TRBJ2-1 | - | TRBV18
CASSQAGAAPDTQYF | TGTGCCAGCAGTCAAGCGGGAGCAGCCCCAGATACGCAGTATTTT | TRBD2 | TRBJ2-3 | few | TRBV28
CASRHKEATEAFF | TGTGCCAGCAGACATAAGGAGGCCACTGAAGCTTTCTTT | - | TRBJ1-1 | few | TRBV14
CASSRQERNTEAFF | TGTGCCAGCAGCCGACAGGAGAGGAACACTGAAGCTTTCTTT | - | TRBJ1-1 | - | TRBV5-5
CSVATAYEQYF | TGCAGCGTTGCTACTGCCTACGAGCAGTACTTC | - | TRBJ2-7 | many | TRBV29-1